The entry below describes one TCR beta chain. The antigen remains unidentified. This sample stems from a study of early T cells in non-severe SARS-CoV-2 infection. General observations from the study: VDJdb matching skewed toward anti-spike CD8 responses, missing private and CD4 specificities.

Molecules of cDNA were individually given unique molecular identifiers that were attached to them. TCRdb re-called the 5' RACE reads with MiXCR, one entry per CDR3 protein. The sample has roughly 50,000 distinct CDR3 sequences; 7.5% to 10% are singletons. V lost 6 bases, J lost 1 base, and 16 bases lay in between. CDR3 size: 16 residues. The receptor was isolated from an adult who was a healthcare worker with PCR-confirmed SARS-CoV-2 infection or an uninfected control (not recorded which). The chain uses TRBV12-3 or TRBV12-4 and TRBJ2-4; D uncertain. Sequencing used whole blood. CDR3 nucleotides: TGTGCCAGCAGCCACGGAGTAGGATGGGCCAAAAACATTCAGTACTTC. It is translated as CASSHGVGWAKNIQYF.